This TCR beta chain derives from a study of OX40 agonist ivuxolimab in advanced cancers. Study details: Patients took ivuxolimab, an agonistic anti-OX40 (CD134) antibody. Enrollees could have had prior anti-PD-1, anti-PD-L1 or anti-CTLA-4 therapy, which 30% to 50% had received. Findings of the study overall: The investigators did not determine what antigen specificity the expanded peripheral T cells had. In general, CD8+ T cells held more expanded clones than CD4+ did, on average.

Using immunoSEQ multiplex PCR, the repertoire was profiled, and TCRdb retains in-frame clones only, with some absent. Of tens of thousands of clones listed, roughly 84% are singletons. Details on this clone: Antigen specificity is unknown.

This CDR3 spans 15 amino acids. Trimming cost V 6 bases and J 3 bases; bases outside gene matches: 9. Per germline, CDR1 SGHRS and CDR2 YFSETQ. The sequence was collected from an adult with an advanced solid tumor such as melanoma, head and neck, liver or kidney cancer. The V and J genes are TRBV5-1 and TRBJ2-1; TRBD2 matches at 7 bases. This sample comprised CD4+ or CD8+ T cells sorted from blood, obtained in a trial of the OX40 agonist ivuxolimab. The CDR3 DNA reads as TGCGCCAGCAAGCCCCTAGCGGAGAGCTACAATGAGCAGTTCTTC. As protein: CASKPLAESYNEQFF.